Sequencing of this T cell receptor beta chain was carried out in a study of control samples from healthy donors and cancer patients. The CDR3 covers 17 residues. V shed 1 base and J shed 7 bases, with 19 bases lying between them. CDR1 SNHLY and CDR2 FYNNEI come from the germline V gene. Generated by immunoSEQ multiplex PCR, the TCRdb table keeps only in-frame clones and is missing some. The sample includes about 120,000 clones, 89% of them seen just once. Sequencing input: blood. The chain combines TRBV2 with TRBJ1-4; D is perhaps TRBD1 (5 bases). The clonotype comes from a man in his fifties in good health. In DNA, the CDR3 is TGTGCCAGCAGTGAAGGACCGGGAGGGGTTTTGAGTGAAAAACTGTTTTTT. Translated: CASSEGPGGVLSEKLFF.